These 5 T cell receptor beta chains share one sample of origin, sequenced in a study of T cells in localized non-small cell lung cancer. Measured with immunoSEQ multiplex PCR; TCRdb has only the in-frame clones, and not every one. The sample includes about 2,600 clones, roughly 24% of them seen just once. The sequencing here drew on lung tumor tissue, taken before any cancer treatment. These receptors came from a woman aged 40 to 75 with stage I lung adenocarcinoma.

The V gene is TRBV6-8, the J gene TRBJ1-5, with 7 bases lining up with TRBD1. CDR3 length: 16 residues. From germline, CDR1 is MNHGY and CDR2 SAAAGT. With V trimmed by 0 bases and J by 0 bases, 2 bases remained unmatched. The CDR3: CASSYSGQTSNQPQHF. The CDR3 region has the DNA TGTGCCAGCAGTTACTCGGGACAGACTAGCAATCAGCCCCAGCATTTT.

The chain recombines TRBV6-8 with TRBJ2-1; D perhaps matches TRBD2 (6 bases). The CDR3 contains 12 residues. Trimming pared 4 bases from V and 13 bases from J, leaving 14 bases between. From germline, CDR1 is MNHGY and CDR2 SAAAGT. The CDR3 DNA reads TGTGCCAGCAGTTGGCCGGGACTTTATCAGTTCTTC. Translating gives CASSWPGLYQFF.

The V call is TRBV18, the J call TRBJ2-7, with 8 positions matching TRBD1. The CDR3 runs to 13 residues. With 1 base clipped from V and 6 bases from J, the junction kept 2 bases outside the gene matches. Germline V gene data show CDR1 as KGHSH and CDR2 as LQKENI. CDR3: CASSPQDRAEQYF. CDR3 coding DNA: TGTGCCAGCTCACCACAGGACAGGGCCGAGCAGTACTTC.

This chain connects TRBV5-1 to TRBJ2-7; possibly TRBD1 for D (6 bases). CDR1 is SGHRS, CDR2 YFSETQ, per germline. The length of the CDR3 is 15 residues. Deletions cut 7 bases from V and 5 bases from J, with 22 bases between. The CDR3 loop is CASGSRVGGFDEQYF. CDR3 bases: TGCGCCAGCGGGTCCCGGGTAGGGGGTTTTGACGAGCAGTACTTC.

By frequency in the sample, this clone is medium-sized (0.01 to 0.1%). This rearrangement joins TRBV11-3 to TRBJ2-7; D possibly corresponds to TRBD1 (5 bases). CDR1 is SGHNT, CDR2 YENEEA, per germline. This CDR3 spans 17 amino acids. Trimming shortened V by 0 bases and J by 1 base, and 16 bases separated the two germline ends. CDR3 nucleotides: TGTGCCAGCAGCTTAGATCAGGACACCCCCAAATCCTACGAGCAGTACTTC. As protein: CASSLDQDTPKSYEQYF.